A selection of T cell receptor beta chains follows, all from one sample in a study of CD8+CD57+ T cells in acquired aplastic anemia. Via MiXCR, TCRdb re-called the reads, giving one row per CDR3 protein. The sample contains 200,000 to 250,000 distinct CDR3 sequences, approximately 65% of which appear only once. Sequencing was done on a sample of sorted CD4+, CD8+, or CD8+CD57+ T cells (not recorded which) from PBMCs. The source of these receptors is a human donor with aplastic anemia. CDR3s include the opening cysteine and the closing phenylalanine or tryptophan. D genes are given only for firm matches. Where a row states a size, it is once, few, many or the class of an expanded clone; other rows omit it.

TRBJ2-1,TRBV30,.,.,TGTGCCTGCCAGGGGCACTCCTACAATGAGCAGTTCTTC,CACQGHSYNEQFF
TRBJ1-3,TRBV4-3,.,.,TGCGCCAGCAGCCAAGATTTCGGGGTTGGAAACACCATATATTTT,CASSQDFGVGNTIYF
TRBJ1-4,TRBV5-4,.,.,TGTGCCAGCAGCTATAGGGTCGCAACTAATGAAAAACTGTTTTTT,CASSYRVATNEKLFF
TRBJ2-5,TRBV7-8,.,.,TGTGCCAGCAGCGAAGGGGCTCTGCAAGAGACCCAGTACTTC,CASSEGALQETQYF
TRBJ1-2,TRBV7-2,.,.,TGTGCCAGCAGCCAAAGGTCCTCCCCCCCGGACTACACCTTC,CASSQRSSPPDYTF
TRBJ2-5,TRBV10-3,TRBD2,few,TGTGCCATCAGTGCTCCTAGCGGGAGGTACGGAAAAGTGGAGACCCAGTACTTC,CAISAPSGRYGKVETQYF
TRBJ2-7,TRBV29-1,.,.,TGCAGCGTTGTGTCTGACGAGCAGTACTTC,CSVVSDEQYF
TRBJ2-7,TRBV7-9,.,.,TGTGCCAGCAGTTCCCGGGGGTTCAACGAGCAGTACTTC,CASSSRGFNEQYF
TRBJ2-5,TRBV24-1,.,.,TGTGCCACCAGCAGCCGGGAGACCCAGTACTTC,CATSSRETQYF
TRBJ1-5,TRBV7-4,.,.,TGTGCCAGCAGCTTAGAGGCCGCTAATCAGCCCCAGCATTTT,CASSLEAANQPQHF
TRBJ2-1,TRBV7-2,.,.,TGTGCCAGCAGCTTAGAAGGTAGGGGTAGCGAGCAGTTCTTC,CASSLEGRGSEQFF
TRBJ2-5,TRBV24-1,TRBD1,.,TGTGCCACCAGTGTCCGGACAGGGGTCTCGACCCAAGAGACCCAGTACTTC,CATSVRTGVSTQETQYF
TRBJ2-7,TRBV10-3,.,few,TGTGCCATCAGTACAGCTGCCACCTACGAGCAGTACTTC,CAISTAATYEQYF
TRBJ2-5,TRBV29-1,.,.,TGCAGCGTTGTTCCTGGTTCGACGGGGACCCAGTACTTC,CSVVPGSTGTQYF
TRBJ2-3,TRBV19,.,.,TGTGCCAGTAGTACTCCGGGAAGGGGGAGCACAGATACGCAGTATTTT,CASSTPGRGSTDTQYF
TRBJ1-2,TRBV7-3,.,.,TGTGCCAGCAGCCAAGACCAACTCGGTCCCAGGGCGACCTTC,CASSQDQLGPRATF
TRBJ1-6,TRBV7-9,.,few,TGTGCCAGCAGCTTAGTCTCAGGGATAAATAATTCACCCCTCCACTTT,CASSLVSGINNSPLHF
TRBJ2-5,TRBV7-7,.,.,TGTGCTAGCAGCTTAAGTATTAAGGAGACCCAGTACTTC,CASSLSIKETQYF
TRBJ1-1,TRBV5-1,.,.,TGCGCCAGCAGCTTGGGTCAGTTGGGGCCCATTGAAGCTTTCTTT,CASSLGQLGPIEAFF
TRBJ1-5,TRBV3-1,.,.,TGTGCCAGCAGCCAGGAACGGGACCACGGTCAGCCCCAGCATTTT,CASSQERDHGQPQHF
TRBJ2-7,TRBV19,.,.,TGTGCCAGTAGTGTCCTTTACACCTACGAGCAGTACTTC,CASSVLYTYEQYF
TRBJ2-1,TRBV9,TRBD2,.,TGTGCCAGCAGCATTAGGACTAGCGGGGGGGCTTCCTACAATCAGCAGTTCTTC,CASSIRTSGGASYNQQFF
TRBJ1-1,TRBV9,TRBD1,.,TGCGCCAGCAGCTCTATACGCAGAGGGGGCCTTAACACTGAAGCTTTCTTT,CASSSIRRGGLNTEAFF
TRBJ2-3,TRBV20-1,.,.,TGCAGTGCTAGAGATGGCGGGCTGAGCACAGATACGCAGTATTTT,CSARDGGLSTDTQYF
TRBJ1-2,TRBV14,TRBD1,.,TGTGCCAGCAGCCGAACCCAGGGGGCAGGCTATGGCTACACCTTC,CASSRTQGAGYGYTF
TRBJ2-7,TRBV7-9,.,many,TGTGCCAGCAGCGTTAAAAACTACGAGCAGTACTTC,CASSVKNYEQYF
TRBJ2-2,TRBV24-1,TRBD2,.,TGTGCCACGAAGACTAGCGGGGGTACCGGGGAGCTGTTTTTT,CATKTSGGTGELFF
TRBJ2-1,TRBV19,.,.,TGTGCCAGTAGTATTGGTAGAAATGAGCAGTTCTTC,CASSIGRNEQFF
TRBJ1-2,TRBV15,.,.,TGTGCCAGCAGCAGACAGGATGGGGGGGGCTACACCTTC,CASSRQDGGGYTF
TRBJ1-1,TRBV7-2,.,.,TGTGCCAGCAGGGACCGGGACATGAAGAACACTGAAGCTTTCTTT,CASRDRDMKNTEAFF
TRBJ1-2,TRBV20-1,TRBD1,.,TGCAGTGCTAGAGGGGCAGGGGGTCGATATGGCTACACCTTC,CSARGAGGRYGYTF
TRBJ2-2,TRBV24-1,.,.,TGTGCCACCAGTGCATACACCGGGGAGCTGTTTTTT,CATSAYTGELFF
TRBJ2-3,TRBV7-9,.,.,TGTGCCAGCAGCCAAGGAGGGGGGAGCACAGATACGCAGTATTTT,CASSQGGGSTDTQYF
TRBJ2-1,TRBV7-8,TRBD2,once,TGTGCCAGCAGCTTTCGACTAGCGGGATCCTACAATGAGCAGTTCTTC,CASSFRLAGSYNEQFF
TRBJ1-2,TRBV10-3,.,.,TGTGCCATCCGGGGAACGACAGAAGTCGACTATGGCTACACCTTC,CAIRGTTEVDYGYTF
TRBJ2-1,TRBV6-1,TRBD2,many,TGTGCCAGCAGTGAAACGGCGGGGGGGCCCCCCTACAATGAGCAGTTCTTC,CASSETAGGPPYNEQFF
TRBJ1-1,TRBV7-3,.,.,TGTGCCAGCAGCTTTAAGGGCTGGACTGAAGCTTTCTTT,CASSFKGWTEAFF
TRBJ2-3,TRBV9,.,.,TGTGCCAGCAGCTACTTTCCCTCCGGACTCACAGATACGCAGTATTTT,CASSYFPSGLTDTQYF
TRBJ2-3,TRBV29-1,.,once,TGCAGCGTTGAGAGAAGCACAGATACGCAGTATTTT,CSVERSTDTQYF
TRBJ2-3,TRBV19,.,.,TGTGCCAGCGGCCCGCCCGGGAGCACAGATACGCAGTATTTT,CASGPPGSTDTQYF
TRBJ1-2,TRBV6-4,.,few,TGTGCCAGCAGTTACGGCCGGAACTATGGCTACACCTTC,CASSYGRNYGYTF
TRBJ1-2,TRBV10-3,.,.,TGTGCCACCCCAGCAGGGGATAACTATGGCTACACCTTC,CATPAGDNYGYTF
TRBJ1-1,TRBV7-2,.,.,TGTGCCAGCAGCTTGGGGGGAAAGGACACTGAAGCTTTCTTT,CASSLGGKDTEAFF
TRBJ1-5,TRBV19,.,.,TGTGCCAGTATGTCTTTGGAGGGGCGAGCCTTAGGCAATCAGCCCCAGCATTTT,CASMSLEGRALGNQPQHF
TRBJ2-3,TRBV10-2,TRBD1,.,TGCGCCAGCAGCCGGACAGGAGCCACAGATACGCAGTATTTT,CASSRTGATDTQYF
TRBJ1-1,TRBV29-1,.,.,TGCAGCGTCCTCTCGGGACGAGGAACTGAAGCTTTCTTT,CSVLSGRGTEAFF
TRBJ1-2,TRBV10-3,TRBD1,.,TGTGCCATCAGTGACGGGACAGGGGATTTCTATGGCTACACCTTC,CAISDGTGDFYGYTF
TRBJ1-5,TRBV20-1,.,.,TGCAGTGCTAGTGAGGCAAGAAAGCGGAATCAGCCCCAGCATTTT,CSASEARKRNQPQHF
TRBJ2-5,TRBV20-1,TRBD1,.,TGCAGCCCAGATCCGGGACAGGGGCAAGAGACCCAGTACTTC,CSPDPGQGQETQYF
TRBJ2-1,TRBV2,TRBD2,.,TGTGCCAGCAGTGATAGGGCGGGAGTTACCCCTAATGAGCAGTTCTTC,CASSDRAGVTPNEQFF
TRBJ2-3,TRBV7-9,.,.,TGTGCCAGCAGCTTTAGCGAGACTAGCACAGATACGCAGTATTTT,CASSFSETSTDTQYF
TRBJ2-1,TRBV24-1,.,.,TGTGCCCCGCCGCCTTCCATTGTGCAGTTCTTC,CAPPPSIVQFF
TRBJ2-3,TRBV5-1,.,once,TGCGCCAGCAGCTTGGACAAAGATACGCAGTATTTT,CASSLDKDTQYF
TRBJ2-7,TRBV15,.,.,TGTGCCACCAGCAGAGATTTAGGCGGTGAGCAGTACTTC,CATSRDLGGEQYF